This entry is about one T cell receptor (beta chain). The data were produced by immunoSEQ multiplex PCR, yet TCRdb's version contains in-frame clones alone and is incomplete. The sample records some 40,000 clones, roughly four fifths being singletons. This entry is derived from a study of OX40 agonist ivuxolimab in advanced cancers. Germline V gene sequence: CDR1 MDHEN, CDR2 SYDVKM. The germline V and J ends were trimmed by 6 bases and 7 bases, with 18 bases remaining between them. The CDR3 consists of 14 residues. Sampling times: baseline, cycle 4 day 1, cycle 7 day 1. The source was CD4+ or CD8+ T cells sorted from blood, collected in a trial of the OX40 agonist ivuxolimab. V gene TRBV28 combines with J gene TRBJ1-2; possibly TRBD1 for D (6 bases). The clonotype originates from an adult with an advanced solid tumor such as melanoma, head and neck, liver or kidney cancer. The CDR3 region has the DNA TGTGCCAGCAGGAGGACAGCGGGGAGGGGTGGCTACACCTTC. It yields the protein CASRRTAGRGGYTF.